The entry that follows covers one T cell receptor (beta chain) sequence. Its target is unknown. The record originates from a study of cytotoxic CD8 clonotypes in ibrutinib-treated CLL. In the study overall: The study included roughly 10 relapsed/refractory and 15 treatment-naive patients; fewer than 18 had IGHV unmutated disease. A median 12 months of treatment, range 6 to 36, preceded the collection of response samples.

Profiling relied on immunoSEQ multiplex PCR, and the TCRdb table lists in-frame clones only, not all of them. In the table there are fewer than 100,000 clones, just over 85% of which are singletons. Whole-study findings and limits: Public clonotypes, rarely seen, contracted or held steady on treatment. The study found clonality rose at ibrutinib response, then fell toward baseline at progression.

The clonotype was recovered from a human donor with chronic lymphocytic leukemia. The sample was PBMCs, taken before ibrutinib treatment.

CDR3 nucleotides: TGTGCCAGCAGCTTATTACCTGAGACCTCAGCGGTCTATGGCTACACCTTC. Protein: CASSLLPETSAVYGYTF. This sequence joins TRBV7-2 and TRBJ1-2; no clear D gene. V was clipped by 2 bases and J by 4 bases, with 20 bases between them. The V gene's germline CDR1 is SGHTA and CDR2 FQGNSA. The CDR3 is 17 amino acids. Full variable domain (rest looked up from reference TRBV7-2 and TRBJ1-2): GAGVSQSPSNKVTEKGKDVELRCDPISGHTALYWYRQSLGQGLEFLIYFQGNSAPDKSGLPSDRFSAERTGGSVSTLTIQRTQQEDSAVYLCASSLLPETSAVYGYTFGSGTRLTVV.